The clone carrying this TCR beta chain was recorded at least ten times. Its antigen is unidentified. To make TCR beta libraries, researchers used iRepertoire HTBI primers and Arm-PCR of CDR3 regions. TCRdb re-called the multiplex PCR reads with MiXCR, one entry per CDR3 protein. Here the sample spans hundreds of thousands of distinct CDR3 sequences, 16% being singletons. Trimming took off 3 bases at V and 7 bases at J, with 7 bases between the two ends. CDR1 is MNHEY, CDR2 SMNVEV, per germline (reference sequence). The length of the CDR3 is 11 residues. The time point was: newly diagnosed GD, antithyroid drugs for less than 3 months. RNA isolated from PBMCs was used to make the TCR library. This entry is derived from a study of regulatory T cells in long-lasting Graves disease. Notes on the study in general: Under persistent disease, TRBV28, TRBJ1-2 and TRBJ2-5 were used preferentially.

This sample also belongs to another study, concerning T cells in Graves' hyperthyroidism and ophthalmopathy. That report adds: Pregnant or lactating patients were excluded, as were those with uncontrolled infection or other autoimmune disease.

Sequenced material: peripheral blood mononuclear cells (PBMCs), taken at new diagnosis, from a patient treated with antithyroid drugs. V usage is TRBV27 and J usage is TRBJ2-7, with D uncertain. This sequence was found in a man between 18 and 35 years old with Graves disease. DNA of the CDR3: TGTGCCAGCAGTTTCAAGCCTGAGCAGTACTTC. Translation: CASSFKPEQYF.